This T cell receptor (beta chain) was obtained from a study of cytomegalovirus exposure and HLA in healthy donors. V dropped 1 base and J dropped 0; count of bases not matched to a gene: 1. Germline CDR1 and CDR2: KGHSH and LQKENI. The length of the CDR3 is 15 residues. It was with 60 Vbeta and 13 Jbeta primers that the PCR ran. This table comes from immunoSEQ multiplex PCR, and its TCRdb copy is limited to in-frame clones, with some not included. The sample includes some 180,000 clones, 70% to 80% seen only once; the top ten take just under 3%. J is TRBJ2-7 and V is TRBV18; 9 bases agree with TRBD1. This TCR was recovered from a male donor in good health and CMV-seronegative. Sample: PBMCs. Here the CDR3 DNA reads TGTGCCAGCTCACCACGGACAGGGGACTCCTACGAGCAGTACTTC. Translation: CASSPRTGDSYEQYF.